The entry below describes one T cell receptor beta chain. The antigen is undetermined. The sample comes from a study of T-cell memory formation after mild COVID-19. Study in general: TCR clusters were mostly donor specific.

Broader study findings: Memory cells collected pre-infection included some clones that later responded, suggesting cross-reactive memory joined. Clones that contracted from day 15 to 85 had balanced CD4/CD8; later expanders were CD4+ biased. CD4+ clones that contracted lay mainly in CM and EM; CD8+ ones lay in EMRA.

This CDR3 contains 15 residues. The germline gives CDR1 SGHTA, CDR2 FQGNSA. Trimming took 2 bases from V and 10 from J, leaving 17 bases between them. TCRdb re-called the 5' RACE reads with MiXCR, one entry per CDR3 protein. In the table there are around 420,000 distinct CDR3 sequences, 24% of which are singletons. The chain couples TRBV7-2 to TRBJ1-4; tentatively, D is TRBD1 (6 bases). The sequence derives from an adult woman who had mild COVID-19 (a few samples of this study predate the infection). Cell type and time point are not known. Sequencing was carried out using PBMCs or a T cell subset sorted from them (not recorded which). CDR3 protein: CASSLTYREYAKLFF. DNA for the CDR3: TGTGCCAGCAGCTTAACGTACAGGGAATATGCAAAACTGTTTTTT.